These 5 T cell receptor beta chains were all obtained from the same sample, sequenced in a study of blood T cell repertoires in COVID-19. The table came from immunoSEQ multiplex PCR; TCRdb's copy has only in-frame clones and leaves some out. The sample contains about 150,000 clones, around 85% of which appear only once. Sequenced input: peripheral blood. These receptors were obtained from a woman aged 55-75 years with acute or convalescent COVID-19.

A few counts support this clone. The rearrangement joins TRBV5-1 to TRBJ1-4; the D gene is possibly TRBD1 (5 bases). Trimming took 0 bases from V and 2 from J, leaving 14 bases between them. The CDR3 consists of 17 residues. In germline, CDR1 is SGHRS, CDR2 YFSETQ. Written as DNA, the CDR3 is TGCGCCAGCAGCTTGGGTAAAGGGGTAGGGACTAATGAAAAACTGTTTTTT. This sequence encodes CASSLGKGVGTNEKLFF.

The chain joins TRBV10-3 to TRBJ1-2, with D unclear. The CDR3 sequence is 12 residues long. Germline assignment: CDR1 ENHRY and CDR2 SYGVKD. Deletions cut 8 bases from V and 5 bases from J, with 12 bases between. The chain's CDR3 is CAISSELYGYTF. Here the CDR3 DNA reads TGTGCCATCTCTAGCGAACTGTATGGCTACACCTTC.

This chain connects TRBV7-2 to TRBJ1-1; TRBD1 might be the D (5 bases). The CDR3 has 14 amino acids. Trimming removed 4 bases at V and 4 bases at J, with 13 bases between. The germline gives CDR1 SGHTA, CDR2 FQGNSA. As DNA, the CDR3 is TGTGCCAGCAGCTGGCTCGGAGGGGCCACTGAAGCTTTCTTT. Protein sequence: CASSWLGGATEAFF.

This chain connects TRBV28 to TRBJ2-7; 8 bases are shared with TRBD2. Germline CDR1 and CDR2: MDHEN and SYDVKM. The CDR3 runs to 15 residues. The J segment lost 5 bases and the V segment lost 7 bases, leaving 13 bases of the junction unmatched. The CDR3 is CASTVGGARADEQYV. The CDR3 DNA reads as TGTGCCAGCACCGTCGGGGGGGCCCGCGCGGACGAGCAGTACGTC.

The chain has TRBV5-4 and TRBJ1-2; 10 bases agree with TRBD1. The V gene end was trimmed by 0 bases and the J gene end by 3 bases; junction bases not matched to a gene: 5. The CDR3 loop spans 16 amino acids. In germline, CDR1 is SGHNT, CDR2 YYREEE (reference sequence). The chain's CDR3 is CASSLAGTGEDYGYTF. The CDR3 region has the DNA TGTGCCAGCAGCTTGGCAGGGACAGGGGAGGACTATGGCTACACCTTC.